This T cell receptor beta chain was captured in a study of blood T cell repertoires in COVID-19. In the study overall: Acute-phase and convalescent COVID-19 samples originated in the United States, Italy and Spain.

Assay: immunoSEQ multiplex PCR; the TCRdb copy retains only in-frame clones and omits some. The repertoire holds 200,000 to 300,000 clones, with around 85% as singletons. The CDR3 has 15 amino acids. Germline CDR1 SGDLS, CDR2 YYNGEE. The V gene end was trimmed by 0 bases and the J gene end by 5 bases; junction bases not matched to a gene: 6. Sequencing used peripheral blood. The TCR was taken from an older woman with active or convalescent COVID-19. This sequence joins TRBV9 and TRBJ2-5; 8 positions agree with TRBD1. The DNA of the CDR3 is TGTGCCAGCAGCGTAGGCCCAGGGGGCGGCGAGACCCAGTACTTC. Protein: CASSVGPGGGETQYF.